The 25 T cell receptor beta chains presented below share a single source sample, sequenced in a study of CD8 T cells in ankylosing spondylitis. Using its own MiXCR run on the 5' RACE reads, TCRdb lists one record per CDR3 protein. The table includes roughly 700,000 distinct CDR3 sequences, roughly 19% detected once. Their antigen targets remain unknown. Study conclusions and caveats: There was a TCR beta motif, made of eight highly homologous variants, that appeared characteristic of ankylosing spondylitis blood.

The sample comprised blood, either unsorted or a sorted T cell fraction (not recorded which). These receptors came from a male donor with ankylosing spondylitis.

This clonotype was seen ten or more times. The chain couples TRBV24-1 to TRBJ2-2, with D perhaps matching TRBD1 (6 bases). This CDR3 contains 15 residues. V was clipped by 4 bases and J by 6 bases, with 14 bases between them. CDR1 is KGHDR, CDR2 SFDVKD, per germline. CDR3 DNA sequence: TGTGCCACCAGTGACCCTACAGGGAAGTCCGGGGAGCTGTTTTTT. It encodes CATSDPTGKSGELFF.

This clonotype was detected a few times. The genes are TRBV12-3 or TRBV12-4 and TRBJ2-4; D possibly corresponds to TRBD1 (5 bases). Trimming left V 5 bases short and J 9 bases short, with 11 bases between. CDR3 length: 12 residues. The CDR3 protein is CASSVGVGIQYF. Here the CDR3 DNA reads TGTGCCAGCAGTGTAGGGGTGGGCATTCAGTACTTC.

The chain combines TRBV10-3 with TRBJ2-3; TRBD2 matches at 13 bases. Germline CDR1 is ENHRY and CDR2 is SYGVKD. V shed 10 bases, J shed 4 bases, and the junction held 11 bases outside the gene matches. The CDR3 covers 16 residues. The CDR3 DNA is TGTGCCACCGCCGGACTAGCGGGAGACCTGGCAGATACGCAGTATTTT. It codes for CATAGLAGDLADTQYF.

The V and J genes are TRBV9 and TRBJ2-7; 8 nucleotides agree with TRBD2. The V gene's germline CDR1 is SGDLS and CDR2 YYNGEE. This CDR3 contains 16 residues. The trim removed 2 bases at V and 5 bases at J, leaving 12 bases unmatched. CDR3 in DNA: TGTGCCAGCAGCGTGGAGCTACTAGCGGCGGGCCACGAGCAGTACTTC. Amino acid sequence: CASSVELLAAGHEQYF.

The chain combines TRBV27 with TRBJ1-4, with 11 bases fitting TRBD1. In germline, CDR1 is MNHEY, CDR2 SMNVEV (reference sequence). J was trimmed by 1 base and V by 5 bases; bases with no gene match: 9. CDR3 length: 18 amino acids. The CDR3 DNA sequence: TGTGCCAGCAGTACGGACAGGGGGCGCTTGGGAACTAATGAAAAACTGTTTTTT. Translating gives CASSTDRGRLGTNEKLFF.

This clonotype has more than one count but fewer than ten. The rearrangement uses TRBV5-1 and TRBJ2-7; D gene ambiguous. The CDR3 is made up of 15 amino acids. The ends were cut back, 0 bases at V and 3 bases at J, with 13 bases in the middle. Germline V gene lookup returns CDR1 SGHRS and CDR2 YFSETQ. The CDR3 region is CASSLAADIYYEQYF. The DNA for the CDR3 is TGCGCCAGCAGCTTGGCCGCTGACATATACTACGAGCAGTACTTC.

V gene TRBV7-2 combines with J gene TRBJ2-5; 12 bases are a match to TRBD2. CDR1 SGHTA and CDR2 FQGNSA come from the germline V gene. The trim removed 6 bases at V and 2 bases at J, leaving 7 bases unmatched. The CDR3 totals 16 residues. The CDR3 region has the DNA TGTGCCAGCAGACCGACTAGCGGGGGATGGCAAGAGACCCAGTACTTC. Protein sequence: CASRPTSGGWQETQYF.

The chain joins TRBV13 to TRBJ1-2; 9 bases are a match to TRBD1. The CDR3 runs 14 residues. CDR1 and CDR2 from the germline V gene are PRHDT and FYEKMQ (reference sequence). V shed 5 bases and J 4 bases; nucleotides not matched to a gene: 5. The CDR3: CASSVGQGSYGYTF. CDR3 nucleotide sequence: TGTGCCAGCAGCGTGGGACAGGGCAGCTATGGCTACACCTTC.

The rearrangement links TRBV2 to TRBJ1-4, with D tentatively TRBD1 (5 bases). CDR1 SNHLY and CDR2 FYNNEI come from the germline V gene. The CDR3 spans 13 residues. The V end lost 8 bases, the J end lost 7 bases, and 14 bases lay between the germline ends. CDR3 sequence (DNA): TGTGCCAGCGGAGAGCAGGGAAGTGAAAAACTGTTTTTT. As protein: CASGEQGSEKLFF.

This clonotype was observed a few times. The CDR3 DNA reads as TGCAGTGCCAGAAAGGGGGGAACTGAAGCTTTCTTT. Its translation: CSARKGGTEAFF. The V gene is TRBV20-1, the J gene TRBJ1-1; possible D gene TRBD1, 6 bases. Trimming stripped 6 bases from V and 5 bases from J, with 13 bases between. CDR1 and CDR2 from the germline V gene are DFQATT and SNEGSKA (reference sequence). There are 12 residues in the CDR3.

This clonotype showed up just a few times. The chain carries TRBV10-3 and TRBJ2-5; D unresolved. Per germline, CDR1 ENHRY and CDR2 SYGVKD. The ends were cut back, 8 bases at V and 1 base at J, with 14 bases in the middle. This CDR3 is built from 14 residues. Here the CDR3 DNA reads TGTGCCATCGCAGGCAGCAAAGCCCAAGAGACCCAGTACTTC. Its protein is CAIAGSKAQETQYF.

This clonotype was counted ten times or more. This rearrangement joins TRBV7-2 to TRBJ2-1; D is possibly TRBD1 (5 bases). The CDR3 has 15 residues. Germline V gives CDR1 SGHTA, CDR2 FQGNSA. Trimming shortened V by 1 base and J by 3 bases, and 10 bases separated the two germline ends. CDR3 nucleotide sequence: TGTGCCAGCAGCTTAGGACAGCTAATCTACAATGAGCAGTTCTTC. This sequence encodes CASSLGQLIYNEQFF.

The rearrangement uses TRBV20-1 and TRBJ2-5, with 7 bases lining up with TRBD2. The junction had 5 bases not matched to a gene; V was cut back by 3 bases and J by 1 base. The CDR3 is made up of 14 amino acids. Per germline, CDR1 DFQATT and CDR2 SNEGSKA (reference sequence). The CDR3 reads CSARSLAVQETQYF. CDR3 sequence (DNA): TGCAGTGCTAGGAGCCTAGCGGTCCAAGAGACCCAGTACTTC.

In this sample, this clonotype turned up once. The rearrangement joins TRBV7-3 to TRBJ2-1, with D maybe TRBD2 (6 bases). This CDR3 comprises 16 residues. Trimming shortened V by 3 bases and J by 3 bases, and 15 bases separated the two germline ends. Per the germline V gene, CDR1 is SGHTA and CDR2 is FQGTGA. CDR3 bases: TGTGCCAGCAGCTTGTCACTAGCCCCTCTCTACAATGAGCAGTTCTTC. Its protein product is CASSLSLAPLYNEQFF.

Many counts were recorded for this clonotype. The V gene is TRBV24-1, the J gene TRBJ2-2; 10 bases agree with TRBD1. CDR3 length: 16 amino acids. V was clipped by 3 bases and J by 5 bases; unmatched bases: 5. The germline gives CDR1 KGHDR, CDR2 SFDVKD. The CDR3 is CATSDPGTGETGELFF. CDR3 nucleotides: TGTGCCACCAGTGATCCTGGGACAGGGGAAACCGGGGAGCTGTTTTTT.

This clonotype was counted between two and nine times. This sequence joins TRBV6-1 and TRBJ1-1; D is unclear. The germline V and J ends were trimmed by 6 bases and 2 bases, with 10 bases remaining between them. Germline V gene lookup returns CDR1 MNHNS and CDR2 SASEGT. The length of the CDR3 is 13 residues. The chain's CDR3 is CASSPYTNTEAFF. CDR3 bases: TGTGCCAGCAGCCCGTATACAAACACTGAAGCTTTCTTT.

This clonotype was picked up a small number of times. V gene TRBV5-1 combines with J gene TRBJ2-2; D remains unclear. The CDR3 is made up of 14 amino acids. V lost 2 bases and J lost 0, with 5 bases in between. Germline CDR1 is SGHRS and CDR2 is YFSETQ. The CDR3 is CASSFISNTGELFF. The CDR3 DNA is TGCGCCAGCAGCTTTATTTCGAACACCGGGGAGCTGTTTTTT.

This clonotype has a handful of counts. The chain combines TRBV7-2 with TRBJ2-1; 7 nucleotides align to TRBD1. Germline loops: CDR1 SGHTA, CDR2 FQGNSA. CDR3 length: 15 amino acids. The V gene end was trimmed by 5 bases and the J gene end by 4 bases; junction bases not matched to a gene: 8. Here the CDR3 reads CASSPRDSLYNEQFF. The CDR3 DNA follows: TGTGCCAGCAGCCCCCGGGACAGTCTATACAATGAGCAGTTCTTC.

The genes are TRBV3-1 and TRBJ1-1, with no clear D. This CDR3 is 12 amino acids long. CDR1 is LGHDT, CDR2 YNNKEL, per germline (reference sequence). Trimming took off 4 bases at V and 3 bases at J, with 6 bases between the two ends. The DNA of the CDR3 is TGTGCCAGCAGCCTTATGGACACTGAAGCTTTCTTT. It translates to CASSLMDTEAFF.

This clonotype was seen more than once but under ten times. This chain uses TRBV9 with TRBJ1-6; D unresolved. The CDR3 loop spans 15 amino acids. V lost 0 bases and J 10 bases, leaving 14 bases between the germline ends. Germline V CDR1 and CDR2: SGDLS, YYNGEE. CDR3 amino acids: CASSVGQEVGSPLHF. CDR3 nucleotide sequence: TGTGCCAGCAGCGTAGGGCAGGAGGTCGGGTCACCCCTCCACTTT.

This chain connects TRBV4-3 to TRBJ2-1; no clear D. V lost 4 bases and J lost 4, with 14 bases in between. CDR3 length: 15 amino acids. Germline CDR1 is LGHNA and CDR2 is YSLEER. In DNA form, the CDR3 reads TGCGCCAGCAGCCGAGACCTCACAGCTTACAATGAGCAGTTCTTC. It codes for CASSRDLTAYNEQFF.

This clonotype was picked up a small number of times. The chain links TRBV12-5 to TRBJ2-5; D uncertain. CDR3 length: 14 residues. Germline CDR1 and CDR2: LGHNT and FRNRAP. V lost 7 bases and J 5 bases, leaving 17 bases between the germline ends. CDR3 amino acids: CASARNFLRETQYF. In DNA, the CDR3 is TGTGCTAGTGCCCGGAACTTTTTGCGGGAGACCCAGTACTTC.

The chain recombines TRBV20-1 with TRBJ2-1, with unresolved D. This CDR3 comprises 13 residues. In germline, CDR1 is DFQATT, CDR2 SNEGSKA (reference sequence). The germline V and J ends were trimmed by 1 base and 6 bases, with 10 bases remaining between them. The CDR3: CSARVPSINEQFF. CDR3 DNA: TGCAGTGCTAGAGTCCCCTCCATCAATGAGCAGTTCTTC.

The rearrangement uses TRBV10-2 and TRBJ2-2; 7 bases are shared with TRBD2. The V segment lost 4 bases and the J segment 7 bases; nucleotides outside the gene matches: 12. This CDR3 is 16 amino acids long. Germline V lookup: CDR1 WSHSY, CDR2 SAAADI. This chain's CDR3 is CASSVSGRGGVGELFF. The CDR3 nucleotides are TGCGCCAGCAGTGTCTCGGGGAGGGGAGGTGTCGGGGAGCTGTTTTTT.

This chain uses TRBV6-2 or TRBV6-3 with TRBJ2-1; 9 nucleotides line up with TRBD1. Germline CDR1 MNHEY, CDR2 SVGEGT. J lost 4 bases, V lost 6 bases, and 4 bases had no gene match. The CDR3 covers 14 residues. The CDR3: CASRDRGLYNEQFF. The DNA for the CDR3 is TGTGCCAGCAGGGACAGGGGCTTGTACAATGAGCAGTTCTTC.